This TCR beta chain stems from a study of blood T cell repertoires in COVID-19. Authors' data handling: How many nucleated cells were present was estimated from reference gene primer amplification. TCRdb keeps only in-frame clones here, not all; method: immunoSEQ multiplex PCR. The DNA was the basis for D and trimming; V, J and clone size are from that table. The repertoire includes 170,000 or so clones, around nine tenths of them detected once, and 2.5% to 3% sits in the top ten. The CDR3 has 14 amino acids. Losses at the gene ends were 1 base for V and 8 bases for J; bases not matched to a gene: 7. Germline V gene lookup returns CDR1 SEHNR and CDR2 FQNEAQ (reference sequence).

The genes are TRBV7-9 and TRBJ1-2, with 7 bases lining up with TRBD1. Sequencing input: peripheral blood. This sequence originates from a man aged 40-50 years with active or convalescent COVID-19. The CDR3 region has the DNA TGTGCCAGCAGCTTAGGCGGGACAGCTAACGGCTACACCTTC. It encodes CASSLGGTANGYTF.